This T cell receptor (beta chain) emerged from a study of blood T cells in healthy people across ages. Germline CDR1 reads DFQATT; CDR2 reads SNEGSKA (reference sequence). Deletions cut 4 bases from V and 0 bases from J, with 7 bases between. The length of the CDR3 is 12 residues. Concerning this clonotype: A single base separates this from a much larger clone, so it may be a read error.

It was with a sample-barcoded 5' primer and a J-beta primer mix that a second PCR of about 6 to 11 cycles was run. TCRdb independently ran MiXCR on the 5' RACE reads; one entry per CDR3 protein. The sample lists over 1.5 million distinct CDR3 sequences; around half were seen once. This receptor was obtained from a woman aged 40 to 50 in good health. Input material: blood. The gene calls are TRBV20-1 and TRBJ2-7, with TRBD1 as a possible D gene (6 bases). The CDR3 sequence: CSATGDSYEQYF. The CDR3 nucleotides are TGCAGTGCTACAGGGGACTCCTACGAGCAGTACTTC.